This TCR beta chain was recovered during a study of graft-versus-host responses after intestinal transplantation. Study at large: For two to three years after anti-thymocyte globulin induction, all recipients took tacrolimus and steroids. The study's findings and limits: The highest levels of circulating GvH clones went along with early declines in HvG clones after transplant. Recipient marrow contained GvH clones, some of which appeared first in ileum or blood. Subjects displaying graft-donor T cell macrochimerism possessed elevated graft-versus-host to host-versus-graft clonal ratios inside allografts.

This clone has just one count. Antigen: not known. This table comes from immunoSEQ multiplex PCR, and its TCRdb copy is limited to in-frame clones, with some not included. The sample lists about 27,000 clones, over 65% seen once, with approximately 1.2% in the top ten. V gave up 5 bases and J gave up 2 bases; unmatched junction bases: 14. This CDR3 comprises 17 residues. Germline V gene lookup returns CDR1 SGHAT and CDR2 FQDESV (reference sequence). The sequence derives from a human patient who received an intestinal transplant, so some T cells may come from the graft donor. The J gene is TRBJ1-2, the V gene TRBV11-1, with 7 positions matching TRBD1. The material sequenced was PBMCs, taken around 28 days after intestinal transplant. Here the CDR3 DNA reads TGTGCCAGCAGCGATGACCTGCGGACAGGTTACAACTATGGCTACACCTTC. Encoded protein: CASSDDLRTGYNYGYTF.